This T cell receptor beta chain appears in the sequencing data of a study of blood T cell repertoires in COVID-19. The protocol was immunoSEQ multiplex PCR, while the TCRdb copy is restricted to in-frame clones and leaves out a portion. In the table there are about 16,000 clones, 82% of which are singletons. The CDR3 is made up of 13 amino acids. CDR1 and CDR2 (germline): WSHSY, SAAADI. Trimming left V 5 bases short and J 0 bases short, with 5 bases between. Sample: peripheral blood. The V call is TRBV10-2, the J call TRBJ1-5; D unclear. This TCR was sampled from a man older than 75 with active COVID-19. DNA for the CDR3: TGCGCCAGCAGTAGCCTTAGCAATCAGCCCCAGCATTTT. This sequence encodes CASSSLSNQPQHF.